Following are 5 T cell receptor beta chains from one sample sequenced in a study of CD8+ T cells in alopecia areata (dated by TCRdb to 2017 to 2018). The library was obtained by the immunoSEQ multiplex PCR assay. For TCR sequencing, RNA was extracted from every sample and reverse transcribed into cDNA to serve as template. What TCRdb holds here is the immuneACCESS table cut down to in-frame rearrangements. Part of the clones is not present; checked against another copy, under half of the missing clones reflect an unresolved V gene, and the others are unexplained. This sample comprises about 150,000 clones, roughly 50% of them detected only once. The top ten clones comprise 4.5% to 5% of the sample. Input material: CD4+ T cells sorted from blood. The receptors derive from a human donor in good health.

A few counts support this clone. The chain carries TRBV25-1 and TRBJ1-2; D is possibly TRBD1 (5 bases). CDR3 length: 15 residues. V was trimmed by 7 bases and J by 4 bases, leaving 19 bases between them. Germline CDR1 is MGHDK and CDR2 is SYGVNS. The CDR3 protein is CASIRTGVTIYGYTF. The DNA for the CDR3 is TGTGCCAGCATACGAACGGGGGTTACCATCTATGGCTACACCTTC.

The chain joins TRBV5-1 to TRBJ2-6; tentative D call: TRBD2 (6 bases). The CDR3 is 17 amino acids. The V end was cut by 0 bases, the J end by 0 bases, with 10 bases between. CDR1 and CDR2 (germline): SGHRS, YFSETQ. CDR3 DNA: TGCGCCAGCAGCTTGGTCGGGGGTTTCTCTGGGGCCAACGTCCTGACTTTC. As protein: CASSLVGGFSGANVLTF.

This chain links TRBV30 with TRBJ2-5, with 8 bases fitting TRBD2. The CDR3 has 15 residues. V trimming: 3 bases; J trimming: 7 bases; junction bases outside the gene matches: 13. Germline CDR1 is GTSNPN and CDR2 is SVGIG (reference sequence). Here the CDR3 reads CAWSGSGKEVGTQYF. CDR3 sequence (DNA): TGTGCCTGGAGCGGTAGCGGGAAAGAGGTTGGGACCCAGTACTTC.

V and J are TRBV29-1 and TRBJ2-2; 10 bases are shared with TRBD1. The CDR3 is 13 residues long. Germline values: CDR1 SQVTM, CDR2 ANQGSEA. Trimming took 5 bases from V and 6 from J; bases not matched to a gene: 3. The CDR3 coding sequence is TGCAGCGTTTGGACAGGGGGGGCCGGGGAGCTGTTTTTT. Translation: CSVWTGGAGELFF.

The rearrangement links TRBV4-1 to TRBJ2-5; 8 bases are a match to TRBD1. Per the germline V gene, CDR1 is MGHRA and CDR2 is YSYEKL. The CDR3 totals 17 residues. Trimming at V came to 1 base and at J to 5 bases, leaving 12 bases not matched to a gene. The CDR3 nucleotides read TGCGCCAGCAGCCAAGTTCGGACCGGGACAGGAGGCGAGACCCAGTACTTC. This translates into CASSQVRTGTGGETQYF.